The rows below give T cell receptor beta chains drawn from one sample of a study of blood T cell repertoires in COVID-19. Repertoires were generated with immunoSEQ multiplex PCR, while TCRdb's copy carries only in-frame clones and drops some. The profile shows around 160,000 clones, less than 90% of them singletons. Sequencing was done on a sample of PBMCs or T cells enriched from blood (not recorded which). All receptors derive from a woman between 45 and 60 years old who had been exposed to COVID-19. CDR3s include the opening cysteine and the closing phenylalanine or tryptophan. The D gene is left open where the match is weak. Clone size is given for some rows only: seen once, a few or many times, or a class if the clone is expanded.

j_call,v_call,d_call,clone_size,cdr3_aa,cdr3_nt
TRBJ2-2,TRBV3-1/TRBV3-2,.,.,CASSQGWLDKNTGELFF,TGTGCCAGCAGCCAAGGGTGGCTAGATAAAAACACCGGGGAGCTGTTTTTT
TRBJ2-3,TRBV29-1,TRBD1,few,CSVLGRQGADTQYF,TGCAGCGTCTTGGGGAGACAGGGGGCAGATACGCAGTATTTT
TRBJ2-5,TRBV7-9,.,.,CASRPLVGRWKFWQETQYF,TGTGCCAGCAGGCCCCTGGTGGGGAGGTGGAAGTTTTGGCAAGAGACCCAGTACTTC
TRBJ1-1,TRBV27,TRBD1,few,CASRTGGRTEAFF,TGTGCCAGCAGAACAGGGGGGAGGACTGAAGCTTTCTTT
TRBJ1-4,TRBV18,.,.,CASSIGVQEKLFF,TGTGCCAGCTCAATCGGGGTACAAGAAAAACTGTTTTTT
TRBJ2-7,TRBV7-2,TRBD2,.,CASSLTASGFYEQYF,TGTGCCAGCAGCTTGACGGCTAGCGGGTTCTACGAGCAGTACTTC
TRBJ2-3,TRBV7-3,.,.,CASSLQGTDTQYF,TGTGCCAGCAGCTTACAGGGCACAGATACGCAGTATTTT
TRBJ2-2,TRBV3-1/TRBV3-2,.,.,CASSQSPGAGELFF,TGTGCCAGCAGCCAATCCCCGGGAGCCGGGGAGCTGTTTTTT
TRBJ1-5,TRBV29-1,.,.,CSVVEGNQPQHF,TGCAGCGTTGTGGAGGGCAATCAGCCCCAGCATTTT
TRBJ2-1,TRBV30,TRBD2,.,CAWSASGGADEQFF,TGTGCCTGGAGTGCTAGCGGGGGGGCGGATGAGCAGTTCTTC
TRBJ2-3,TRBV11-2,TRBD2,.,CASSLAVWGLAGTDTQYF,TGTGCCAGCAGCTTAGCGGTCTGGGGGCTAGCGGGTACAGATACGCAGTATTTT
TRBJ1-6,TRBV5-1,TRBD1,many,CASSLWKGAPLHF,TGCGCCAGCAGCTTGTGGAAGGGGGCTCCCCTCCACTTT
TRBJ2-1,TRBV7-7,.,once,CASSPGGGEQFF,TGTGCTAGCAGCCCCGGTGGGGGGGAGCAGTTCTTC
TRBJ2-2,TRBV5-5,TRBD2,.,CASSTGLATTGELFF,TGTGCCAGCAGCACGGGACTAGCGACCACCGGGGAGCTGTTTTTT
TRBJ1-1,TRBV30,.,.,CAWSVVGRTEAFF,TGTGCCTGGAGTGTTGTGGGGCGAACTGAAGCTTTCTTT
TRBJ2-5,TRBV18,TRBD2,.,CASSPLPTSGGAQETQYF,TGTGCCAGCTCACCCCTCCCAACTAGCGGGGGGGCCCAAGAGACCCAGTACTTC
TRBJ1-3,TRBV9,.,.,CASSVASQGTGNTIYF,TGTGCCAGCAGCGTAGCTAGTCAGGGGACTGGAAACACCATATATTTT
TRBJ1-2,TRBV3-1/TRBV3-2,TRBD1,.,CASSHAPGTGPGYTF,TGTGCCAGCAGCCATGCTCCCGGGACAGGGCCTGGCTACACCTTC
TRBJ1-6,TRBV25-1,TRBD1,.,CASSVQGAQSPLHF,TGTGCCAGCAGTGTTCAGGGGGCGCAATCACCCCTCCACTTT
TRBJ1-3,TRBV9,.,.,CASSISGVRGNTIYF,TGTGCCAGCAGCATTTCAGGGGTGAGGGGAAACACCATATATTTT
TRBJ1-1,TRBV28,.,.,CASSDSFGARF,TGTGCCAGCAGTGACAGTTTTGGCGCCCGGTTT
TRBJ2-5,TRBV29-1,TRBD2,.,CTGLAQETQYF,TGCACCGGACTAGCCCAAGAGACCCAGTACTTC
TRBJ2-1,TRBV5-4,.,.,CASSDRDNEQFF,TGTGCCAGCAGCGACCGGGACAATGAGCAGTTCTTC
TRBJ2-6,TRBV11-3,TRBD1,.,CASSRTGSGANVLTF,TGTGCCAGCAGCCGGACAGGGTCCGGGGCCAACGTCCTGACTTTC
TRBJ1-5,TRBV6-2/TRBV6-3,TRBD1,.,CASSYSTGLNQPQHF,TGTGCCAGCAGTTACTCGACAGGGCTCAATCAGCCCCAGCATTTT
TRBJ1-1,TRBV4-3,TRBD1,.,CASSRGTGLAFF,TGCGCCAGCAGCCGCGGGACAGGTTTAGCTTTCTTT
TRBJ2-2,TRBV7-9,TRBD2,medium-sized,CASSPAGVSTGELFF,TGTGCCAGCAGCCCCGCGGGGGTATCTACCGGGGAGCTGTTTTTT
TRBJ1-5,TRBV5-4,.,.,CASSSPGEGQPQHF,TGTGCCAGCAGCTCGCCGGGGGAAGGACAGCCCCAGCATTTT
TRBJ2-5,TRBV24-1,.,once,CATSAGETQYF,TGTGCCACCAGTGCAGGAGAGACCCAGTACTTC
TRBJ2-7,TRBV6-2/TRBV6-3,TRBD2,.,CASSPVSGARYEQYF,TGTGCCAGCAGCCCCGTCAGCGGGGCCCGCTACGAGCAGTACTTC
TRBJ2-1,TRBV9,TRBD2,.,CASSLQGLPSGGYNEQFF,TGTGCCAGCAGCCTTCAAGGGCTCCCTAGCGGGGGGTACAATGAGCAGTTCTTC
TRBJ2-2,TRBV25-1,.,.,CASSHLRGTGELFF,TGTGCCAGCAGTCACTTAAGGGGGACCGGGGAGCTGTTTTTT
TRBJ1-1,TRBV7-2,.,.,CASSLVRGSAEAFF,TGTGCCAGCAGCTTAGTTAGGGGGAGTGCTGAAGCTTTCTTT
TRBJ1-2,TRBV12-3/TRBV12-4,.,.,CASSPSGVAGYTF,TGTGCCAGCAGTCCATCAGGGGTGGCAGGCTACACCTTC
TRBJ1-1,TRBV6-5,TRBD1,.,CASLGQGFTEAFF,TGTGCCAGCCTCGGACAGGGGTTTACTGAAGCTTTCTTT
TRBJ1-4,TRBV19,.,.,CASTHRGGKATNEKLFF,TGTGCCAGTACCCACCGGGGAGGGAAAGCAACTAATGAAAAACTGTTTTTT
TRBJ1-6,TRBV4-3,.,.,CASSRSRVPNSPLHF,TGCGCCAGCAGCCGCAGCCGGGTTCCTAATTCACCCCTCCACTTT
TRBJ2-5,TRBV3-1/TRBV3-2,TRBD2,.,CASSPPGLSLETQYF,TGTGCCAGCAGCCCTCCGGGACTATCCTTGGAGACCCAGTACTTC
TRBJ2-5,TRBV10-1,TRBD2,.,CASRPLPGGGGQETQYF,TGCGCCAGCAGACCCCTCCCCGGGGGCGGGGGGCAAGAGACCCAGTACTTC
TRBJ2-5,TRBV7-2,TRBD1,once,CASSLWGQQETQYF,TGTGCCAGCAGCTTATGGGGACAGCAAGAGACCCAGTACTTC
TRBJ2-1,TRBV11-2,.,.,CASSLEGVMGPSYNEQFF,TGTGCCAGCAGCTTAGAGGGCGTCATGGGGCCCTCCTACAATGAGCAGTTCTTC
TRBJ1-5,TRBV6-5,TRBD1,.,CASSRRGERQPQHF,TGTGCCAGCAGCCGCAGGGGGGAGCGTCAGCCCCAGCATTTT
TRBJ2-3,TRBV18,TRBD2,.,CASSTGGGTDTQYF,TGTGCCAGCTCCACGGGGGGAGGCACAGATACGCAGTATTTT
TRBJ2-2,TRBV5-5,.,.,CASIGQPSSTGELFF,TGTGCCAGCATTGGACAGCCGAGTAGTACCGGGGAGCTGTTTTTT
TRBJ1-5,TRBV10-1,.,.,CASSDFPRPQHF,TGCGCCAGCAGTGATTTCCCTAGGCCCCAGCATTTT
TRBJ1-1,TRBV19,.,.,CASTFRGYTEAFF,TGTGCCAGTACCTTTAGGGGGTACACTGAAGCTTTCTTT
TRBJ1-4,TRBV11-2,TRBD1,.,CASSSGTGSEKLFF,TGTGCCAGCAGCTCCGGGACAGGGAGTGAAAAACTGTTTTTT
TRBJ2-2,TRBV3-1/TRBV3-2,TRBD2,.,CASQGGPHTGELFF,TGTGCCAGCCAGGGAGGGCCACACACCGGGGAGCTGTTTTTT
TRBJ1-1,TRBV28,.,few,CASSLLGGAEAFF,TGTGCCAGCAGTTTATTGGGGGGTGCTGAAGCTTTCTTT
TRBJ2-1,TRBV5-1,TRBD1,.,CASSGTVSYNEQFF,TGCGCCAGCAGCGGGACAGTTTCCTACAATGAGCAGTTCTTC